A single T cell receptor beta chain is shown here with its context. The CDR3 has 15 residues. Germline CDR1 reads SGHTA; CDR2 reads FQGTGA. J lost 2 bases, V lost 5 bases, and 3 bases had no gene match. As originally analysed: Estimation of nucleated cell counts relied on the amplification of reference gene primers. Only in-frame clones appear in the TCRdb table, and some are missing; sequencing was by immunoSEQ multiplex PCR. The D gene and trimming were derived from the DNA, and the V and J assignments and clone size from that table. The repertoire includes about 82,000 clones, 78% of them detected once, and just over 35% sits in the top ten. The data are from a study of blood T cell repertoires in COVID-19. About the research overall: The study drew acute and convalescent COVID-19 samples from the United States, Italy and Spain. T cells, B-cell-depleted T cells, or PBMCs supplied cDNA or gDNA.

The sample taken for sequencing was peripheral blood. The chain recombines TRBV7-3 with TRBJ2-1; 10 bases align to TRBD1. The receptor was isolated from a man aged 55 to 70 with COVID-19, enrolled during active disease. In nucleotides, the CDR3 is TGTGCCAGCAGCAACGACAGGGGGCCCTACAATGAGCAGTTCTTC. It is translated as CASSNDRGPYNEQFF.